This passage covers 27 T cell receptor beta chains from one sample sequenced in a study of control samples from healthy donors and cancer patients. The repertoire was sequenced with immunoSEQ multiplex PCR; TCRdb's copy has only in-frame clones and lacks some. The data contain 170,000 or so clones, roughly 91% of them seen just once; the ten biggest clones take up approximately 1.5%. Sequences were obtained from blood. All receptors come from a man between 18 and 29 years old in good health.

V usage is TRBV5-1 and J usage is TRBJ2-7, with TRBD2 matching 8 bases. The CDR3 sequence is 16 residues long. V trimming: 1 base; J trimming: 6 bases; junction bases outside the gene matches: 12. Germline CDR1 SGHRS, CDR2 YFSETQ. The CDR3 DNA is TGCGCCAGCAGCTTGAGGGCGGGGGGTATCTTGGTCGAGCAGTACTTC. Protein: CASSLRAGGILVEQYF.

This chain joins TRBV2 and TRBJ1-2, with D perhaps matching TRBD1 (6 bases). The CDR3 is 13 residues long. Trimming took off 9 bases at V and 8 bases at J, with 19 bases between the two ends. Per the germline V gene, CDR1 is SNHLY and CDR2 is FYNNEI. The CDR3 DNA is TGTGCCAGTCGGGGGCAAAGTAGAGAAGGCTACACCTTC. Translating gives CASRGQSREGYTF.

The chain employs TRBV24-1 and TRBJ1-2; 7 nucleotides agree with TRBD1. CDR1 and CDR2 from the germline V gene are KGHDR and SFDVKD. The CDR3 spans 14 residues. Germline trimming cut 7 bases from V and 8 bases from J; bases unmatched to any gene: 12. The CDR3 sequence: CATRGTDRLVGYTF. The CDR3 nucleotides are TGTGCCACCAGGGGGACGGACAGGCTGGTCGGCTACACCTTC.

This clone was seen a handful of times. This rearrangement joins TRBV12-5 to TRBJ2-2; 9 bases map to TRBD1. Germline V gene data show CDR1 as LGHNT and CDR2 as FRNRAP. V was pared by 3 bases and J by 6 bases, with 5 bases of the junction left unmatched. This CDR3 spans 15 amino acids. The DNA of the CDR3 is TGTGCTAGTGGTTTAGGACAGGGGTCTGCCGGGGAGCTGTTTTTT. This codes for CASGLGQGSAGELFF.

The J gene is TRBJ2-5, the V gene TRBV19, with D unresolved. This CDR3 contains 14 residues. Germline assignment: CDR1 LNHDA and CDR2 SQIVND (reference sequence). V dropped 2 bases and J dropped 5 bases, with 12 bases sitting between them. The CDR3 is CASSISLSGETQYF. Here the CDR3 DNA reads TGTGCCAGTAGTATATCCCTTTCTGGGGAGACCCAGTACTTC.

The rearrangement joins TRBV7-3 to TRBJ1-6; a weak D match, TRBD1 (5 bases). Germline lookup yields CDR1 SGHTA and CDR2 FQGTGA. The V gene lost 6 bases and the J gene lost 2 bases, with 11 bases spanning the gap. The CDR3 is 15 amino acids. As DNA, the CDR3 is TGTGCCAGCAGTCGAACAGGCACCTATAATTCACCCCTCCACTTT. This gives the protein CASSRTGTYNSPLHF.

The chain employs TRBV18 and TRBJ1-4; 7 bases line up with TRBD1. V was pared by 8 bases and J by 4 bases, with 4 bases of the junction left unmatched. The CDR3 is made up of 13 amino acids. Germline CDR1 KGHSH, CDR2 LQKENI. The CDR3 here is CASQGGHNEKLFF. Written as DNA, the CDR3 is TGTGCCAGCCAAGGGGGCCATAATGAAAAACTGTTTTTT.

This chain joins TRBV12-3 or TRBV12-4 and TRBJ1-6, with D possibly TRBD1 on 6 matching bases. This CDR3 spans 13 amino acids. Trimming shortened V by 6 bases and J by 10 bases, and 13 bases separated the two germline ends. CDR3 loop: CASRRSGGSPLHF. Written as DNA, the CDR3 is TGTGCCAGCAGGAGGAGCGGGGGCTCACCCCTCCACTTT.

This clone was found once. This chain uses TRBV19 with TRBJ1-5; TRBD1 might be the D (5 bases). The CDR3 consists of 13 residues. Germline-derived CDR1 and CDR2 are LNHDA and SQIVND (reference sequence). V was shortened by 3 bases and J by 8 bases, with 11 bases between the two germline ends. The CDR3 spells CASSMGGRKPQHF. For the CDR3, the DNA is TGTGCCAGTAGTATGGGGGGGAGAAAGCCCCAGCATTTT.

The chain combines TRBV14 with TRBJ1-2, with no clear D. This CDR3 is 13 amino acids long. V was clipped by 1 base and J by 8 bases, with 11 bases between them. CDR1 SGHDN and CDR2 FVKESK come from the germline V gene. For the CDR3, the DNA is TGTGCCAGCAGCCAAGTCGTTGGGGTCGGCTACACCTTC. This codes for CASSQVVGVGYTF. Filled out from reference TRBV14 and TRBJ1-2, the complete variable domain reads EAGVTQFPSHSVIEKGQTVTLRCDPISGHDNLYWYRRVMGKEIKFLLHFVKESKQDESGMPNNRFLAERTGGTYSTLKVQPAELEDSGVYFCASSQVVGVGYTFGSGTRLTVV.

The V call is TRBV5-5, the J call TRBJ1-3; possibly TRBD1 for D (6 bases). The CDR3 has 16 amino acids. Trimming left V 6 bases short and J 0 bases short, with 16 bases between. In germline, CDR1 is SGHKS, CDR2 YYEKEE (reference sequence). CDR3 DNA sequence: TGTGCCAGCACCCGGGACACGAATGACTCTGGAAACACCATATATTTT. Translation: CASTRDTNDSGNTIYF.

The gene calls are TRBV30 and TRBJ2-5; tentatively, D is TRBD2 (6 bases). Germline loops: CDR1 GTSNPN, CDR2 SVGIG (reference sequence). Trimming left V 8 bases short and J 4 bases short, with 20 bases between. The length of the CDR3 is 14 residues. The CDR3 region is CAGEASADLETQYF. Here the CDR3 DNA reads TGTGCCGGGGAGGCTAGCGCGGACCTAGAGACCCAGTACTTC.

The J gene is TRBJ1-2, the V gene TRBV7-9; 8 nucleotides agree with TRBD1. V lost 5 bases to trimming and J lost 0 bases; unmatched junction nucleotides: 2. This CDR3 region has 14 residues. The germline gives CDR1 SEHNR, CDR2 FQNEAQ (reference sequence). In DNA, the CDR3 is TGTGCCAGCAGCCTACAGGGGGCTAACTATGGCTACACCTTC. Residues: CASSLQGANYGYTF.

The V and J genes are TRBV2 and TRBJ1-1; a weak D match, TRBD1 (6 bases). V shed 6 bases and J shed 1 base, with 12 bases lying between them. Germline V lookup: CDR1 SNHLY, CDR2 FYNNEI. CDR3 length equals 14 residues. CDR3 loop: CASSRTEKNTEAFF. CDR3 DNA sequence: TGTGCCAGCAGCAGGACAGAGAAGAACACTGAAGCTTTCTTT.

V is TRBV6-6 and J is TRBJ1-6; 7 bases agree with TRBD1. This CDR3 has 14 amino acids. Germline lookup yields CDR1 MNHNY and CDR2 SVGAGI (reference sequence). The ends lost 4 bases at V and 5 bases at J; junction bases unmatched: 2. CDR3 bases: TGTGCCAGCAGTTTGGGACAGAATAATTCACCCCTCCACTTT. Amino acids: CASSLGQNNSPLHF.

The V gene is TRBV2, the J gene TRBJ1-1, with a weak D call TRBD1 (6 bases). Between the trimmed V and J ends, which lost 10 bases and 1 base, there was a span of 13 bases. CDR1 SNHLY and CDR2 FYNNEI come from the germline V gene. This CDR3 has 13 amino acids. The CDR3 sequence: CATVRQANTEAFF. The DNA for the CDR3 is TGTGCCACCGTTAGACAGGCGAACACTGAAGCTTTCTTT.

The rearrangement uses TRBV12-3 or TRBV12-4 and TRBJ1-5; no clear D. The V end lost 3 bases, the J end lost 6 bases, and 9 bases lay between the germline ends. The CDR3 is 13 amino acids. CDR3: CASSFLTVQPQHF. In nucleotides, the CDR3 is TGTGCCAGCAGTTTTTTGACGGTTCAGCCCCAGCATTTT.

This chain uses TRBV19 with TRBJ1-2, with a tentative D call TRBD1 (5 bases). V shed 8 bases and J shed 8 bases, with 24 bases lying between them. Per germline, CDR1 LNHDA and CDR2 SQIVND (reference sequence). This CDR3 has 15 amino acids. The CDR3 region is CASRPMQGLREGYTF. The DNA of the CDR3 is TGTGCCAGTCGCCCAATGCAGGGCCTCCGGGAGGGCTACACCTTC.

The chain couples TRBV5-1 to TRBJ2-2; D is unclear. Germline V lookup: CDR1 SGHRS, CDR2 YFSETQ. V was trimmed by 4 bases and J by 7 bases, leaving 11 bases between them. This CDR3 region has 13 residues. The CDR3 sequence: CASSPQPGGELFF. The DNA for the CDR3 is TGCGCCAGCAGCCCCCAGCCGGGCGGGGAGCTGTTTTTT.

The chain is built from TRBV5-4 and TRBJ2-2, with TRBD2 matching 8 bases. V gave up 1 base and J gave up 8 bases; unmatched junction bases: 4. From germline, CDR1 is SGHNT and CDR2 YYREEE (reference sequence). The CDR3 totals 14 residues. CDR3 nucleotide sequence: TGTGCCAGCAGCTTGAGGCGGGGGGCTGGGGAGCTGTTTTTT. It specifies CASSLRRGAGELFF. The full variable domain, its missing parts supplied by reference TRBV5-4 and TRBJ2-2, is ETGVTQSPTHLIKTRGQQVTLRCSSQSGHNTVSWYQQALGQGPQFIFQYYREEENGRGNFPPRFSGLQFPNYSSELNVNALELDDSALYLCASSLRRGAGELFFGEGSRLTVL.

This rearrangement joins TRBV19 to TRBJ1-6, with TRBD1 as a possible D gene (5 bases). Per germline, CDR1 LNHDA and CDR2 SQIVND (reference sequence). The CDR3 runs to 18 residues. V lost 4 bases and J lost 0, with 16 bases in between. The CDR3: CASSKEGSTSSYNSPLHF. CDR3 bases: TGTGCCAGTAGTAAGGAGGGGTCCACGAGCTCCTATAATTCACCCCTCCACTTT.

The sample holds a few counts of this clone. This chain links TRBV3-1 (or the pseudogene TRBV3-2) with TRBJ1-6; D call uncertain. Trimming shortened V by 1 base and J by 2 bases, and 12 bases separated the two germline ends. Per germline, CDR1 LGHDT and CDR2 YNNKEL (reference sequence). The CDR3 covers 17 residues. This chain's CDR3 is CASSQVRQGTYNSPLHF. The CDR3 nucleotides read TGTGCCAGCAGCCAAGTTCGGCAAGGAACCTATAATTCACCCCTCCACTTT.

The DNA of the CDR3 is TGTGCCAGCAGTGAAGGGGGAGGAGATCAGCCCCAGCATTTT. The encoded protein is CASSEGGGDQPQHF. The chain combines TRBV2 with TRBJ1-5; no clear D gene. The CDR3 runs 14 residues. The germline V and J ends were trimmed by 1 base and 5 bases, with 9 bases remaining between them. Germline CDR1 reads SNHLY; CDR2 reads FYNNEI.

The chain links TRBV6-5 to TRBJ2-1; no reliable D call. Trimming cost V 3 bases and J 9 bases, with 12 bases left between them. CDR3 size: 13 residues. Germline V gene sequence: CDR1 MNHEY, CDR2 SVGAGI. Here the CDR3 reads CASSYGSLGEQFF. Written as DNA, the CDR3 is TGTGCCAGCAGTTATGGGTCTCTGGGTGAGCAGTTCTTC.

The CDR3 DNA is TGCGCCAGCAGCACAGGTCCCTACAATGAGCAGTTCTTC. Translating it yields CASSTGPYNEQFF. This chain joins TRBV5-1 and TRBJ2-1; perhaps TRBD1 as D (5 bases). Germline values: CDR1 SGHRS, CDR2 YFSETQ. Between the trimmed V and J ends, which lost 4 bases and 2 bases, there was a span of 7 bases. The length of the CDR3 is 13 residues. Using reference TRBV5-1 and TRBJ2-1 for the parts outside the CDR3, the full variable domain is KAGVTQTPRYLIKTRGQQVTLSCSPISGHRSVSWYQQTPGQGLQFLFEYFSETQRNKGNFPGRFSGRQFSNSRSEMNVSTLELGDSALYLCASSTGPYNEQFFGPGTRLTVL.

This sequence joins TRBV6-1 and TRBJ2-1; D is undetermined. This CDR3 has 13 residues. Germline V gene data show CDR1 as MNHNS and CDR2 as SASEGT. V was shortened by 2 bases and J by 3 bases, with 5 bases between the two germline ends. The CDR3 region is CASSEYSYNEQFF. The DNA for the CDR3 is TGTGCCAGCAGTGAATACAGCTACAATGAGCAGTTCTTC.

The J gene is TRBJ2-2, the V gene TRBV9; 7 nucleotides line up with TRBD1. There are 13 residues in the CDR3. Germline loops: CDR1 SGDLS, CDR2 YYNGEE. V lost 4 bases and J lost 4; bases outside the gene matches: 1. CDR3 DNA: TGTGCCAGCAGCAACAGGGGCACCGGGGAGCTGTTTTTT. It is translated as CASSNRGTGELFF.